This T cell receptor beta chain was found in a study of PD-1 blockade in classical Hodgkin lymphoma. Study context: Patients were dosed intravenously with nivolumab at 3 mg/kg every 2 weeks. The study, taken as a whole, reports: Individuals who commenced nivolumab within less than 1 year of ASCT were excluded. Repertoire difference causes, possibly disease activity or prior therapy, remain undefined. CD4+ TCR diversity climbed significantly by C4D1, unlike CD8+ TCR diversity.

Every one of the patients relapsed after autologous stem cell transplantation (brentuximab vedotin exposure was variable). Clones were sequenced by immunoSEQ multiplex PCR, and TCRdb holds only the in-frame ones, with some missing. The sample comprises 13,000 to 15,000 clones, under 90% of which are singletons, and under 25% rests with the top ten. Trimming shortened V by 0 bases and J by 5 bases, and 14 bases separated the two germline ends. Germline CDR1 SGHKS, CDR2 YYEKEE (reference sequence). The CDR3 runs to 15 residues. With regard to this clone: Its antigen is unidentified.

This chain uses TRBV5-5 with TRBJ1-2; the D gene is possibly TRBD1 (5 bases). The sample here was peripheral blood mononuclear cells (PBMCs), taken at baseline. This TCR came from a human donor with classical Hodgkin lymphoma. The CDR3 DNA is TGTGCCAGCAGCTTGGATCCAGGGATGTGGTATGGCTACACCTTC. This gives the protein CASSLDPGMWYGYTF. Combining the CDR3 with reference TRBV5-5 and TRBJ1-2 gives the whole variable domain DAGVTQSPTHLIKTRGQQVTLRCSPISGHKSVSWYQQVLGQGPQFIFQYYEKEERGRGNFPDRFSARQFPNYSSELNVNALLLGDSALYLCASSLDPGMWYGYTFGSGTRLTVV.